The rows below give T cell receptor beta chains drawn from one sample of a study of regulatory T cells in long-lasting Graves disease. In TCRdb, the multiplex PCR reads were re-called with MiXCR into one record per CDR3 protein. The profile covers about 430,000 distinct CDR3 sequences, with 15% appearing a single time and 7.8% taken by the ten largest. This sample was also put to use in a study of T cells in Graves' hyperthyroidism and ophthalmopathy.

The sequencing used peripheral blood mononuclear cells (PBMCs), collected at new diagnosis, from a patient treated with antithyroid drugs. All receptors come from a woman in her thirties or forties with Graves disease. CDR3s include the opening cysteine and the closing phenylalanine or tryptophan. Each record gives: CDR3 DNA, CDR3 protein, D gene, J gene, clone size, V gene. The D gene is left open where the match is weak. Where a row states a size, it is once, few, many or the class of an expanded clone; other rows omit it.

CDR3nt: TGTGCCAGTAGTAAGGCTAGCGGGAGGGCCTACAATGAGCAGTTCTTC
CDR3aa: CASSKASGRAYNEQFF
d_gene: TRBD2
j_gene: TRBJ2-1
abundance: .
v_gene: TRBV19

CDR3nt: TGTGCCAGTACCCCAGGAGGTAGGGACGTTGGCGAGCAGTACTTC
CDR3aa: CASTPGGRDVGEQYF
d_gene: .
j_gene: TRBJ2-7
abundance: few
v_gene: TRBV19

CDR3nt: TGTGCCAGCAGTGAATTTCCTGGGGGACAGGGAGTCGGCTATGGCTACACCTTC
CDR3aa: CASSEFPGGQGVGYGYTF
d_gene: TRBD1
j_gene: TRBJ1-2
abundance: .
v_gene: TRBV2

CDR3nt: TGTGCCAGCAGCTTTACAGGACCGAACACTGAAGCTTTCTTT
CDR3aa: CASSFTGPNTEAFF
d_gene: .
j_gene: TRBJ1-1
abundance: many
v_gene: TRBV7-2

CDR3nt: TGTGCCAGCAGTTTAGACGGCCCTGGTGGGAGCTCCTACGAGCAGTACTTC
CDR3aa: CASSLDGPGGSSYEQYF
d_gene: .
j_gene: TRBJ2-7
abundance: many
v_gene: TRBV28

CDR3nt: TGTGCCACCAGCAGAGACCTAGCGGGAGATACCTCCTACAATGAGCAGTTCTTC
CDR3aa: CATSRDLAGDTSYNEQFF
d_gene: TRBD2
j_gene: TRBJ2-1
abundance: many
v_gene: TRBV15

CDR3nt: TGTGCCAGCAGCTTTCAAGCTCAAGAGACCCAGTACTTC
CDR3aa: CASSFQAQETQYF
d_gene: .
j_gene: TRBJ2-5
abundance: few
v_gene: TRBV7-9

CDR3nt: TGTGCCACCAGCACCGAGACGGACGTAGAGACCCAGTACTTC
CDR3aa: CATSTETDVETQYF
d_gene: .
j_gene: TRBJ2-5
abundance: many
v_gene: TRBV15

CDR3nt: TGTGCCGTCCTCTCCGAGGGCGGAACCTACGAGCAGTACTTC
CDR3aa: CAVLSEGGTYEQYF
d_gene: .
j_gene: TRBJ2-7
abundance: many
v_gene: TRBV10-3

CDR3nt: TGTGCCAGCAGCCCTGGACTAGCCACAGATACGCAGTATTTT
CDR3aa: CASSPGLATDTQYF
d_gene: TRBD2
j_gene: TRBJ2-3
abundance: many
v_gene: TRBV7-8

CDR3nt: TGTGCCAGCTCTTCGGGACTAGCGACGAACACCGGGGGGCTGTTTTTT
CDR3aa: CASSSGLATNTGGLFF
d_gene: TRBD2
j_gene: TRBJ2-2
abundance: .
v_gene: TRBV6-1

CDR3nt: TGTGCCAGTAGTATAGGGGCACGGGCTGGAGAGACCCAGTACTTC
CDR3aa: CASSIGARAGETQYF
d_gene: .
j_gene: TRBJ2-5
abundance: many
v_gene: TRBV19

CDR3nt: TGTGCTAGTGGTTTCCAGACCTCAGGCGGGAGGGCCTCCGGGGAGCTGTTTTTT
CDR3aa: CASGFQTSGGRASGELFF
d_gene: TRBD2
j_gene: TRBJ2-2
abundance: many
v_gene: TRBV12-5

CDR3nt: TGTGCCAGCAGTGGTTCAGGGGCCCTGGGGCCCCAGCATTTT
CDR3aa: CASSGSGALGPQHF
d_gene: .
j_gene: TRBJ1-5
abundance: .
v_gene: TRBV6-1

CDR3nt: TGTGCCAGCAGCGTCGCTGGGGCTAGCCAGCACCCTTATAAGCAGTTCTTC
CDR3aa: CASSVAGASQHPYKQFF
d_gene: .
j_gene: TRBJ2-1
abundance: few
v_gene: TRBV9

CDR3nt: TGTGCCAGCAGCCCCTCCCCGCCCGATGGCTACACCTTC
CDR3aa: CASSPSPPDGYTF
d_gene: .
j_gene: TRBJ1-2
abundance: many
v_gene: TRBV27

CDR3nt: TGTGCCAGCAGCGCTGCTGAGGTCGGTATTTCAGATACGCAGTATTTT
CDR3aa: CASSAAEVGISDTQYF
d_gene: .
j_gene: TRBJ2-3
abundance: .
v_gene: TRBV9

CDR3nt: TGTGCCAGCAGCTCGTCCTTTAGGGGAGACAATGAGCAGTTCTTC
CDR3aa: CASSSSFRGDNEQFF
d_gene: .
j_gene: TRBJ2-1
abundance: many
v_gene: TRBV11-3

CDR3nt: TGCGCCAGCAGCGCACGCAGGGGGTATTCCTACAATGAGCAGTTCTTC
CDR3aa: CASSARRGYSYNEQFF
d_gene: TRBD1
j_gene: TRBJ2-1
abundance: few
v_gene: TRBV5-1

CDR3nt: TGCAGTGCTAGAGATAAGGGGACAGGATCATTGGGCAATCAGCCCCAGCATTTT
CDR3aa: CSARDKGTGSLGNQPQHF
d_gene: TRBD1
j_gene: TRBJ1-5
abundance: .
v_gene: TRBV20-1

CDR3nt: TGTGCCAGCAGCTTAGCTTGGACCGGGACAGGGGGCCGGAATGAGCAGTTCTTC
CDR3aa: CASSLAWTGTGGRNEQFF
d_gene: TRBD1
j_gene: TRBJ2-1
abundance: .
v_gene: TRBV11-2

CDR3nt: TGTGCCAGCAGCTTAGCGCATTCGACAGGTGAAGCTTTCTTT
CDR3aa: CASSLAHSTGEAFF
d_gene: .
j_gene: TRBJ1-1
abundance: .
v_gene: TRBV7-2

CDR3nt: TGTGCCAGCAGCCACCCCCCGGACCACAGAGAAGAGACCCAGTACTTC
CDR3aa: CASSHPPDHREETQYF
d_gene: .
j_gene: TRBJ2-5
abundance: .
v_gene: TRBV7-8

CDR3nt: TGCAGTGCTAGAGATCGAGCGGGAAGAGCCCTACGCAATGAGCAGTTCTTC
CDR3aa: CSARDRAGRALRNEQFF
d_gene: TRBD2
j_gene: TRBJ2-1
abundance: many
v_gene: TRBV20-1